This TCR beta chain was identified in a study of early T cells in non-severe SARS-CoV-2 infection (dated by TCRdb to 2020 to 2023). With respect to the entire study: TCR sequencing used bulk RNA from unsorted whole blood, so alpha and beta chains could not be paired.

The sample holds a few counts of this clonotype. What antigen it recognizes has not been identified. No much larger clonotype is one base removed from it; base qualities were not supplied. Set within a cohort of healthcare workers in London, UK, this nested case-control study involved weekly PCR testing of nasopharyngeal swabs along with blood sampling. Healthcare workers were enrolled in the week of the UK lockdown, from 23 to 31 March 2020, and were followed every week for up to roughly 15 weeks. The library was generated by 5' RACE. Instrument used: NextSeq 500. The TCR library protocol attached unique molecular identifiers to individual cDNA molecules to correct for sequencing error and PCR bias. Both TCR alpha and beta chains were sequenced, and tight co-correlation was observed between alpha and beta sequence abundances in each sample. As for the original processing: Decombinator V4 was used to annotate the V gene, J gene and CDR3 of the TCR sequences. TCRs were defined as expanded if a significant change between any two time points was detected under a Poisson model with p below 0.0001. TCR abundances were normalised to the total number of TCRs sequenced per sample and were expressed as counts per million. VDJdb, accessed 1 November 2021, was searched for CMV, EBV and SARS-CoV-2 annotated TCRs, excluding TCRs annotated for multiple antigens. TCRdb itself trimmed the public reads at Q25 with fastp, ran MiXCR and retained productive beta chains. Duplicate CDR3 protein sequences are folded into a single record with the most common DNA and genes. Clone size and V and J calls follow TCRdb, not the original study. For this sample the table gives roughly 80,000 distinct CDR3 sequences, of which about 14% were detected only once. Jointly, the top ten make up under 4% of the sample.

The study at large found these results: Matching against VDJdb was skewed toward anti-spike CD8 responses, likely underestimated virus-specific expansions, and missed private and CD4 specificities.

The sample consisted of whole blood. This receptor was identified in an adult who was a healthcare worker with PCR-confirmed SARS-CoV-2 infection or an uninfected control (not recorded which).

The DNA sequence is TGCGCCAGCAGCCACGGGACTAGCGGTTTCCAAGAGACCCAGTACTTC. The resulting protein is CASSHGTSGFQETQYF. Rearrangement joined TRBV4-1 to TRBJ2-5; 11 bases in the middle match TRBD2. The CDR3 has 16 amino acids, counting the end cysteine and phenylalanine. This entry keeps only the CDR3 DNA: 48 bases, framed from base 1. The junction shows trimming of 3 bases on V and 1 base on J, and the gene matches do not reach 4 bases of it. The germline V gene supplies CDR1 MGHRA and CDR2 YSYEKL.